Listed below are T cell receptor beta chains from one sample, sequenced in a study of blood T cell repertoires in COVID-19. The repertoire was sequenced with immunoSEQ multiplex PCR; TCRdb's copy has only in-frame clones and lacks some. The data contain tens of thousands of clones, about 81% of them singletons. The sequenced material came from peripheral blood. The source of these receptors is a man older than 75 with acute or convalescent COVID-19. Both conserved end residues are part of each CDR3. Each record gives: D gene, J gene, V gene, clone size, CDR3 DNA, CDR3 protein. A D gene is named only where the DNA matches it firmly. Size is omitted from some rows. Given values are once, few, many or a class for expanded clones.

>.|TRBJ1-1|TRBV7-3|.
TGTGCCAGCAGCTCACCGGACAGCGGCCCCACTGAAGCTTTCTTT
CASSSPDSGPTEAFF
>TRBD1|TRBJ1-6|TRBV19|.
TGTGCCAGTAGTATAGCCAGGGGACAGGGGATCAATTCACCCCTCCACTTT
CASSIARGQGINSPLHF
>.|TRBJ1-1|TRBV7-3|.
TGTGCCAGCAGCTTACGCCTGGGCGAGGGCACTGAAGCTTTCTTT
CASSLRLGEGTEAFF
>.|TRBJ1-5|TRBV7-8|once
TGTGCCAGCAGCTTAACCGGGTCAATATCGTCTCAGCCCCAGCATTTT
CASSLTGSISSQPQHF
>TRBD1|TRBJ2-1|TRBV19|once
TGTGCCAGTAGATCCACGGGACAGGCCTACAATGAGCAGTTCTTC
CASRSTGQAYNEQFF
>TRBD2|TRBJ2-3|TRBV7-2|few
TGTGCCAGCAGCAAACTAGCGGGAGGGCCAGATACGCAGTATTTT
CASSKLAGGPDTQYF
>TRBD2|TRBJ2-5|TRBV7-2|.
TGTGCCAGCAGCCAAACCCCCGCGGGGGGACAAGAGACCCAGTACTTC
CASSQTPAGGQETQYF
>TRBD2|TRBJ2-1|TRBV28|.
TGTGCCAGCAGTTTAAGGGGACTAGCGGACAATGAGCAGTTCTTC
CASSLRGLADNEQFF
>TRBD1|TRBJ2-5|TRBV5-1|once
TGCGCCAGCAACAAAAACAGGGGACCTCAAGAGACCCAGTACTTC
CASNKNRGPQETQYF
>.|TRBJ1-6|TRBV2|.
TGTGCCAGCAGTGATGCCCTGAGCTCCTATAATTCACCCCTCCACTTT
CASSDALSSYNSPLHF
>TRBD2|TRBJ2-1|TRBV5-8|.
TGTGCCAGCAGCTTGCTTCGACTAGCGGGTTACAATGAGCAGTTCTTC
CASSLLRLAGYNEQFF
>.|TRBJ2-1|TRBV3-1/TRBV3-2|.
TGTGCCAGCAGCCGGGGACATTCTGATGAGCAGTTCTTC
CASSRGHSDEQFF
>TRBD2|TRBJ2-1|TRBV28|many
TGTGCCAGCAGTGTCGGACTAGCGTTTAGCTCCTACAATGAGCAGTTCTTC
CASSVGLAFSSYNEQFF
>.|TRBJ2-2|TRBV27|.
TGTGCCAGCAGTTCCCTTTTGGAGGGGGCAACCGGGGAGCTATTTTTT
CASSSLLEGATGELFF
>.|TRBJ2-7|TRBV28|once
TGTGCCAGCAGCCCACCGGGTTCCGCTTTCCCCGAGCAGTACTTC
CASSPPGSAFPEQYF
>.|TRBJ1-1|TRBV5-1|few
TGCGCCAGCAGAGGGAGGGGTCACACTGAAGCTTTCTTT
CASRGRGHTEAFF
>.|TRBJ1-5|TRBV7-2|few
TGTGCCAGCAGCTTCGAGGTGATTCAGCCCCAGCATTTT
CASSFEVIQPQHF
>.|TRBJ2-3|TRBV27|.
TGTGCCAGCAGTACCCGACAGGCTACAGATACGCAGTATTTT
CASSTRQATDTQYF
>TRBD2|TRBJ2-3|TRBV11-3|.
TGTGCCAGCAGCTTCGGGGGGGGCACAGATACGCAGTATTTT
CASSFGGGTDTQYF
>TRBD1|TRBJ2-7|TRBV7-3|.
TGTGCCAGCAGCCCCCATAGGGGGCGCGAGCAGTACTTC
CASSPHRGREQYF
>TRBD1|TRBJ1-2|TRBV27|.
TGTGCCAGCAGTTTACAGGGCCGCGGGACAGCAGGCACCTATGGCTACACCTTC
CASSLQGRGTAGTYGYTF
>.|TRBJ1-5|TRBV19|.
TGTGCCAGTAGTCAACAGGGCGGCAATCAGCCCCAGCATTTT
CASSQQGGNQPQHF
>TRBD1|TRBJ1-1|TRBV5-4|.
TGTGCCAGCAGCCAGACAGGGGCCGGCGCTGAAGCTTTCTTT
CASSQTGAGAEAFF
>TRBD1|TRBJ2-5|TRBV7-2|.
TGTGCCAGCAGCTTACAGACAGGGGCCAAAGAACGGCGGTACTTC
CASSLQTGAKERRYF
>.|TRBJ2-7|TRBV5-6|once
TGTGCCAGCAGCCAAAGTAGGCGGTTCACGTACGAGCAGTACTTC
CASSQSRRFTYEQYF
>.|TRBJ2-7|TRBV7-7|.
TGTGCTAGCAGCTTTTCCCCATCCTACGAGCAGTACTTC
CASSFSPSYEQYF
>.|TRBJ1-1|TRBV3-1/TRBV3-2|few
TGTGCCAGCAGCCAGAGATCTTACCCGGCTTTCTTT
CASSQRSYPAFF
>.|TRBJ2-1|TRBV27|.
TGTGCCAGCAGTTTAATGGCCCCCTACAATGAGCAGTTCTTC
CASSLMAPYNEQFF
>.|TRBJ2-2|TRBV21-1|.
TGTGCCAGCAGCCAAGGACTAGCGGGAGACCGGGCAAACACCGGGGAGCTGTTTTTT
CASSQGLAGDRANTGELFF
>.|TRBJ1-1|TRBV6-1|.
TGTGCCAGCAGTGAGATAGGGGGGGGGAACACTGAAGCTTTCTTT
CASSEIGGGNTEAFF
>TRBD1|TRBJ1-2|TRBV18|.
TGTGCCAGCTCACCAGACAGGGGTAACTATGGCTACACCTTC
CASSPDRGNYGYTF
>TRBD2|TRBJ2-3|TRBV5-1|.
TGCGCCAGCAGCTTAAAAGCGGGGGCCGGCACAGATACGCAGTATTTT
CASSLKAGAGTDTQYF
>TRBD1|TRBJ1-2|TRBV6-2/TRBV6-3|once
TGTGCCAGCAGTACAACCCCGGACAGGCCCGTGGGCTACACCTTC
CASSTTPDRPVGYTF
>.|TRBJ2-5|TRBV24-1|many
TGTGCCACCAGTGACCCTCAAGAGACCCAGTACTTC
CATSDPQETQYF
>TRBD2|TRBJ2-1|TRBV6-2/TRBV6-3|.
TGTGCCAGCAGTTACTCCTCGACTAGCGAGAATGAGCAGTTCTTC
CASSYSSTSENEQFF
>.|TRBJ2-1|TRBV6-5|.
TGTGCCACCACCAGGGGAGGGATCAATGAGCAGTTCTTC
CATTRGGINEQFF
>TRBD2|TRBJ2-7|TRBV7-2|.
TGTGCCAGCAGCTTAGGCCCCAGCGGGGGGCCCTACGAGCAGTACTTC
CASSLGPSGGPYEQYF
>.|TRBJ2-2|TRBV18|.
TGTGCCAGCTCACCTTGGGCTTGGGGCGGCAACACCGGGGAGCTGTTTTTT
CASSPWAWGGNTGELFF
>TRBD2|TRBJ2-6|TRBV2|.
TGTGCCAGCAATTGGGGTTGGGCGGGAGGTTACTCTGGGGCCAACGTCCTGACTTTC
CASNWGWAGGYSGANVLTF
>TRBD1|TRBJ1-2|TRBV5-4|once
TGTGCCAGCAGCTTGGACAGGGGGCTAGATGGCTACACCTTC
CASSLDRGLDGYTF
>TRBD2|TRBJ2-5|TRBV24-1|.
TGTGCCACCAGCACCTCGGGGACTAGAGAGACCCAGTACTTC
CATSTSGTRETQYF
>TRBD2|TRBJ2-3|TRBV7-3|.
TGTGCCAGCAGCCCCCCTAGCGGGGGGTACACAGATACGCAGTATTTT
CASSPPSGGYTDTQYF
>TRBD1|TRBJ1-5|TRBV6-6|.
TGTGCCAGCAGTCCACAATTGATCAAACAGGGGTCGGGGCAGCCCCAGCATTTT
CASSPQLIKQGSGQPQHF
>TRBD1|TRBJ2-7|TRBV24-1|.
TGTGCCATCGCACAGGGGAGCTCCTACGAGCAGTACTTC
CAIAQGSSYEQYF
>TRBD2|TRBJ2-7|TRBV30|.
TGTGCCTGGAGTGGACTAGCGGGGGCCCTCTACGAGCAGTACTTC
CAWSGLAGALYEQYF
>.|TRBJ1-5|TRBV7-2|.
TGTGCCAGCAGCCGCTTACAGGGATTCCTTCAGCCCCAGCATTTT
CASSRLQGFLQPQHF
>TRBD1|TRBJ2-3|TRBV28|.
TGTGCCAGCAGTTTGAAAGGGGGCAGGAGCACAGATACGCAGTATTTT
CASSLKGGRSTDTQYF
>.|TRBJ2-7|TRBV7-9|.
TGTGCCAGCAGCTTAGCCACGGACGAGCAGTACTTC
CASSLATDEQYF
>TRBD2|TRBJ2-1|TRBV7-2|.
TGTGCCAGCTCCCGGGACTACCTCTACAATGAGCAGTTCTTC
CASSRDYLYNEQFF
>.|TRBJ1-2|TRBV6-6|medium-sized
TGTGCCAGCAGTTACGGGCAGTCTAACTATGGCTACACCTTC
CASSYGQSNYGYTF
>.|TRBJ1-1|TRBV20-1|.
TGCAGTGCTAGTCGACAGTCAAGGAACACTGAAGCTTTCTTT
CSASRQSRNTEAFF